The 8 T cell receptor beta chains given below trace back to one sample, sequenced in a study of T cell changes during pregnancy in multiple sclerosis (dated by TCRdb to about 2019). Libraries were constructed by the immunoSEQ multiplex PCR assay. TCRdb took over this immuneACCESS table, retaining in-frame rearrangements with V and J assigned. Such tables are incomplete; in checked studies, under half of the missing clones stem from an unresolved V gene, and the remainder is unexplained. A total of more than 70,000 clones appear in this sample, approximately 92% of them only once. The ten largest clones add up to about 2.5% of the sample. Sequenced material: peripheral blood, taken before pregnancy. Receptors were obtained from a female donor with multiple sclerosis, enrolled in a pregnancy study.

The chain combines TRBV4-2 with TRBJ1-2; 8 bases match TRBD1. CDR1 LGHNA and CDR2 YNFKEQ come from the germline V gene. The CDR3 sequence is 14 residues long. V lost 0 bases to trimming and J lost 9 bases; unmatched junction nucleotides: 6. The CDR3 sequence: CASSQEDRAQSYTF. The CDR3 bases are TGTGCCAGCAGCCAAGAGGACAGGGCCCAGAGCTACACCTTC.

This chain connects TRBV9 to TRBJ1-1; 10 positions match TRBD1. There are 12 residues in the CDR3. V shed 3 bases and J 8 bases; nucleotides not matched to a gene: 1. Germline CDR1 is SGDLS and CDR2 is YYNGEE. The CDR3 protein is CASSAGQGEAFF. For the CDR3, the DNA is TGTGCCAGCAGCGCGGGACAGGGGGAAGCTTTCTTT.

The chain uses TRBV5-6 and TRBJ2-5; 11 positions match TRBD1. CDR3 length: 17 amino acids. Germline values: CDR1 SGHDT, CDR2 YYEEEE. With 0 bases clipped from V and 4 bases from J, the junction kept 8 bases outside the gene matches. The DNA of the CDR3 is TGTGCCAGCAGCTTGGTCTCAGGGACAGGGGGTCGAGAGACCCAGTACTTC. Amino acid sequence: CASSLVSGTGGRETQYF.

J is TRBJ1-1 and V is TRBV19; D gene ambiguous. Trimming removed 6 bases at V and 5 bases at J, with 16 bases between. The CDR3 spans 14 residues. Germline lookup yields CDR1 LNHDA and CDR2 SQIVND (reference sequence). The CDR3 sequence: CASRDRFRITEAFF. Here the CDR3 DNA reads TGTGCCAGTAGAGATAGATTCAGGATAACTGAAGCTTTCTTT.

The chain employs TRBV25-1 and TRBJ2-7; TRBD1 might be the D (5 bases). With 9 bases removed from V and 5 bases from J, the gap between germline ends came to 23 bases. The germline gives CDR1 MGHDK, CDR2 SYGVNS. The CDR3 is 15 residues long. The CDR3 DNA is TGTGCCAGGCCTGAGGTGGCAGGGCGGATCAACGAGCAGTACTTC. This translates into CARPEVAGRINEQYF.

In nucleotides, the CDR3 is TGTGCCAGCAGTTTATCAAAGGCCGGGGTACGACAGCCCCAGCATTTT. It is translated as CASSLSKAGVRQPQHF. This chain joins TRBV28 and TRBJ1-5, with D unresolved. Germline V gene lookup returns CDR1 MDHEN and CDR2 SYDVKM. This CDR3 region has 16 residues. The V gene lost 1 base and the J gene lost 7 bases, with 17 bases spanning the gap.

The chain links TRBV30 to TRBJ2-6; D is possibly TRBD2 (6 bases). There are 14 residues in the CDR3. The germline CDR1 and CDR2 sequences are GTSNPN and SVGIG (reference sequence). V shed 0 bases and J shed 4 bases, with 7 bases lying between them. CDR3 region: CAWSVRGGANVLTF. In DNA, the CDR3 is TGTGCCTGGAGTGTACGGGGGGGGGCCAACGTCCTGACTTTC.

V gene TRBV6-5 combines with J gene TRBJ1-1; 8 nucleotides agree with TRBD1. The germline gives CDR1 MNHEY, CDR2 SVGAGI. The CDR3 is 13 residues long. V was clipped by 7 bases and J by 10 bases; unmatched bases: 11. In DNA form, the CDR3 reads TGTGCCAGCAAAAAATTCGGACAGGGATCAGCTTTCTTT. This translates into CASKKFGQGSAFF.